Following are 21 T cell receptor beta chains from one sample sequenced in a study of blood T cell repertoires in COVID-19. Profiled with immunoSEQ multiplex PCR; TCRdb holds only in-frame clones, not every one. The sample has 50,000 or so clones, less than 95% seen once. The sample comprised peripheral blood. These receptors all stem from an older man with active COVID-19.

J is TRBJ2-1 and V is TRBV9, with D tentatively TRBD1 (5 bases). Germline CDR1 and CDR2: SGDLS and YYNGEE. Trimming pared 1 base from V and 5 bases from J, leaving 7 bases between. This CDR3 spans 13 amino acids. CDR3 sequence reads: CASSVLGDNEQFF. The DNA for the CDR3 is TGTGCCAGCAGCGTATTAGGGGACAATGAGCAGTTCTTC.

The chain combines TRBV6-1 with TRBJ2-1; a possible D gene is TRBD1 (7 bases). The CDR3 spans 16 residues. Trimming left V 2 bases short and J 4 bases short, with 15 bases between. Germline assignment: CDR1 MNHNS and CDR2 SASEGT. Here the CDR3 reads CASSERNRGGYNEQFF. The CDR3 nucleotides are TGTGCCAGCAGTGAAAGGAACAGGGGAGGATACAATGAGCAGTTCTTC.

CDR3 bases: TGTGCCAGCTCACCCGTGGGGGCAGAGACCCAGTACTTC. Residues: CASSPVGAETQYF. The chain couples TRBV18 to TRBJ2-5; D might be TRBD1 (6 bases). Germline CDR1 is KGHSH and CDR2 is LQKENI. V was clipped by 3 bases and J by 4 bases, with 9 bases between them. The CDR3 is made up of 13 amino acids.

This chain uses TRBV19 with TRBJ1-2; TRBD1 matches 7 bases. V gave up 5 bases and J gave up 14 bases; unmatched junction bases: 8. The CDR3 totals 11 residues. CDR1 and CDR2 (germline): LNHDA, SQIVND (reference sequence). The DNA for the CDR3 is TGTGCCAGTAGTGCGAGACAGGGAAGTACCTTC. It codes for CASSARQGSTF.

The chain employs TRBV3-1 (or the pseudogene TRBV3-2) and TRBJ2-2; 8 bases line up with TRBD1. The CDR3 has 16 amino acids. In germline, CDR1 is LGHDT, CDR2 YNNKEL (reference sequence). The J segment lost 4 bases and the V segment lost 1 base, leaving 5 bases of the junction unmatched. CDR3 sequence (DNA): TGTGCCAGCAGCCAAGTCACAGGGGGTATCACCGGGGAGCTGTTTTTT. Its protein product is CASSQVTGGITGELFF.

A few counts support this clone. The J gene is TRBJ1-5, the V gene TRBV27; 8 bases are a match to TRBD1. The V segment lost 6 bases and the J segment 0 bases; nucleotides outside the gene matches: 7. Germline V gives CDR1 MNHEY, CDR2 SMNVEV (reference sequence). CDR3 length: 16 amino acids. The CDR3 loop reads CASRSDRDYSNQPQHF. CDR3 DNA: TGTGCCAGCAGATCGGACAGGGATTATAGCAATCAGCCCCAGCATTTT.

DNA of the CDR3: TGTGCCAGCAGGCCAGGAACCGGGACAGGGGAGGACACCGGGGAGCTGTTTTTT. This codes for CASRPGTGTGEDTGELFF. V and J are TRBV7-6 and TRBJ2-2, with 10 bases matching TRBD1. The CDR3 consists of 18 residues. Germline V gene lookup returns CDR1 SGHVS and CDR2 FNYEAQ. Unmatched junction bases numbered 13, after V lost 6 bases and J lost 3 bases.

The chain employs TRBV24-1 and TRBJ2-1; 7 bases line up with TRBD2. The CDR3 extends over 16 amino acids. Germline values: CDR1 KGHDR, CDR2 SFDVKD. J lost 3 bases, V lost 2 bases, and 6 bases had no gene match. The CDR3 nucleotides read TGTGCCACCAGTGATTCTTCTAGCGGCCTCTACAATGAGCAGTTCTTC. Translated, it gives CATSDSSSGLYNEQFF.

V gene TRBV5-5 combines with J gene TRBJ2-7; 8 nucleotides align to TRBD1. CDR1 and CDR2 (germline): SGHKS, YYEKEE (reference sequence). The CDR3 consists of 17 residues. V was pared by 2 bases and J by 0 bases, with 10 bases of the junction left unmatched. CDR3 region: CASSFKVRDRSSYEQYF. The DNA for the CDR3 is TGTGCCAGCAGCTTTAAGGTCCGGGACAGGAGCTCCTACGAGCAGTACTTC. The full variable domain, in which reference TRBV5-5 and TRBJ2-7 provide the parts outside the CDR3, is DAGVTQSPTHLIKTRGQQVTLRCSPISGHKSVSWYQQVLGQGPQFIFQYYEKEERGRGNFPDRFSARQFPNYSSELNVNALLLGDSALYLCASSFKVRDRSSYEQYFGPGTRLTVT.

V is TRBV28 and J is TRBJ2-5; possible D gene TRBD1, 6 bases. The germline V gene encodes CDR1 MDHEN and CDR2 SYDVKM. The V end lost 2 bases, the J end lost 5 bases, and 12 bases lay between the germline ends. The CDR3 consists of 14 residues. As DNA, the CDR3 is TGTGCCAGCAGTTTAGGGGCAGGGGATGAGACCCAGTACTTC. Translating it yields CASSLGAGDETQYF.

V usage is TRBV18 and J usage is TRBJ1-5, with TRBD1 as a possible D gene (6 bases). Germline CDR1 reads KGHSH; CDR2 reads LQKENI. The CDR3 extends over 14 amino acids. Deletions cut 3 bases from V and 3 bases from J, with 9 bases between. For the CDR3, the DNA is TGTGCCAGCTCACCCAGGGACACCAATCAGCCCCAGCATTTT. Its translation: CASSPRDTNQPQHF.

V is TRBV19 and J is TRBJ1-4, with 8 bases aligning to TRBD1. The CDR3 runs to 13 residues. After removal of 5 bases from V and 7 bases from J, the junction contained 3 bases not matched to a gene. Germline CDR1 reads LNHDA; CDR2 reads SQIVND (reference sequence). CDR3 loop: CASSQGASEKLFF. CDR3 sequence (DNA): TGTGCCAGTAGTCAGGGGGCAAGTGAAAAACTGTTTTTT.

The J gene is TRBJ2-2, the V gene TRBV18, with TRBD2 matching over 9 bases. This CDR3 region has 17 residues. Germline V gene lookup returns CDR1 KGHSH and CDR2 LQKENI. Trimming cost V 0 bases and J 6 bases; bases outside gene matches: 8. DNA for the CDR3: TGTGCCAGCTCACCACCGCTTCGCGGGGGGGCTTCCGGGGAGCTGTTTTTT. It is translated as CASSPPLRGGASGELFF.

The rearrangement links TRBV5-1 to TRBJ1-6; no clear D. The CDR3 runs to 15 residues. V lost 5 bases and J lost 0, with 9 bases in between. The germline V gene has CDR1 SGHRS and CDR2 YFSETQ. CDR3 amino acids: CASREASSYNSPLHF. DNA of the CDR3: TGCGCCAGCAGGGAGGCTAGCTCCTATAATTCACCCCTCCACTTT. Using reference TRBV5-1 and TRBJ1-6 for the parts outside the CDR3, the full variable domain is KAGVTQTPRYLIKTRGQQVTLSCSPISGHRSVSWYQQTPGQGLQFLFEYFSETQRNKGNFPGRFSGRQFSNSRSEMNVSTLELGDSALYLCASREASSYNSPLHFGNGTRLTVT.

The chain combines TRBV11-2 with TRBJ2-4; D unresolved. Germline V CDR1 and CDR2: SGHAT, FQNNGV. Trimming cost V 3 bases and J 8 bases, with 14 bases left between them. This CDR3 has 14 residues. The CDR3, as DNA: TGTGCCAGCAGCTTTTACACGTCGAGCGACATTCAGTACTTC. Its translation: CASSFYTSSDIQYF.

CDR3 sequence: CASSSRKTEGARLEAFF. CDR3 in DNA: TGTGCCAGCAGTTCCAGGAAAACCGAGGGAGCCCGCCTTGAAGCTTTCTTT. The chain recombines TRBV28 with TRBJ1-1; D not resolved. CDR1 is MDHEN and CDR2 is SYDVKM in the germline V gene. V lost 4 bases and J lost 7, with 25 bases in between. The CDR3 sequence is 17 residues long.

This clone was found once. The chain has TRBV30 and TRBJ2-1; possible D gene TRBD2, 6 bases. V was shortened by 3 bases and J by 1 base, with 7 bases between the two germline ends. The germline V gene has CDR1 GTSNPN and CDR2 SVGIG (reference sequence). The CDR3 is 13 residues long. The CDR3 spells CAWSGGSYNEQFF. The CDR3 DNA is TGTGCCTGGAGCGGGGGATCCTACAATGAGCAGTTCTTC.

The rearrangement links TRBV5-1 to TRBJ1-1; 8 bases map to TRBD1. CDR1 is SGHRS and CDR2 is YFSETQ in the germline V gene. The length of the CDR3 is 14 residues. The V segment lost 3 bases and the J segment 5 bases; nucleotides outside the gene matches: 6. Here the CDR3 DNA reads TGCGCCAGCAGCTCGCAGGGGGCCTGGACTGAAGCTTTCTTT. Its protein is CASSSQGAWTEAFF.

V gene TRBV10-3 combines with J gene TRBJ2-5, with 9 nucleotides matching TRBD2. The length of the CDR3 is 14 residues. The germline V gene has CDR1 ENHRY and CDR2 SYGVKD. Trimming removed 6 bases from V and 5 bases from J; junction bases left unmatched: 7. In nucleotides, the CDR3 is TGTGCCATCAGGGCAGCGGGGGGAGGGGAGACCCAGTACTTC. Translating gives CAIRAAGGGETQYF.

V is TRBV6-5 and J is TRBJ1-5; no clear D gene. The germline gives CDR1 MNHEY, CDR2 SVGAGI. Trimming cost V 0 bases and J 4 bases, with 13 bases left between them. The CDR3 contains 16 residues. The CDR3 reads CASSYSRGSGNQPQHF. CDR3 sequence (DNA): TGTGCCAGCAGTTACTCGCGAGGTAGTGGGAATCAGCCCCAGCATTTT.

CDR3 residues: CASSSRVSEKLFF. Written as DNA, the CDR3 is TGTGCCAGCTCATCCCGGGTTTCTGAAAAACTGTTTTTT. V and J are TRBV18 and TRBJ1-4, with D unclear. The length of the CDR3 is 13 residues. V lost 5 bases and J 7 bases, leaving 11 bases between the germline ends. Germline lookup yields CDR1 KGHSH and CDR2 LQKENI.